This T cell receptor (beta chain) was sequenced during a study of cytomegalovirus exposure and HLA in healthy donors. This CDR3 is 14 amino acids long. Germline-derived CDR1 and CDR2 are KGHSH and LQKENI. V lost 3 bases and J 1 base, leaving 7 bases between the germline ends. It was with 60 Vbeta and 13 Jbeta primers that the PCR ran. Sequenced by immunoSEQ multiplex PCR; TCRdb stores in-frame clones only, minus some. The profile shows some 120,000 clones, roughly 82% of them singletons. The sequenced sample consisted of PBMCs. The chain recombines TRBV18 with TRBJ2-1; no reliable D call. This receptor was identified in a man aged 18 to 35 in good health and CMV-seropositive. The CDR3 sequence is CASSPPSSYNEQFF. CDR3 bases: TGTGCCAGCTCACCTCCTAGTTCCTACAATGAGCAGTTCTTC. The whole variable domain, filled in from reference TRBV18 and TRBJ2-1, reads NAGVMQNPRHLVRRRGQEARLRCSPMKGHSHVYWYRQLPEEGLKFMVYLQKENIIDESGMPKERFSAEFPKEGPSILRIQQVVRGDSAAYFCASSPPSSYNEQFFGPGTRLTVL.